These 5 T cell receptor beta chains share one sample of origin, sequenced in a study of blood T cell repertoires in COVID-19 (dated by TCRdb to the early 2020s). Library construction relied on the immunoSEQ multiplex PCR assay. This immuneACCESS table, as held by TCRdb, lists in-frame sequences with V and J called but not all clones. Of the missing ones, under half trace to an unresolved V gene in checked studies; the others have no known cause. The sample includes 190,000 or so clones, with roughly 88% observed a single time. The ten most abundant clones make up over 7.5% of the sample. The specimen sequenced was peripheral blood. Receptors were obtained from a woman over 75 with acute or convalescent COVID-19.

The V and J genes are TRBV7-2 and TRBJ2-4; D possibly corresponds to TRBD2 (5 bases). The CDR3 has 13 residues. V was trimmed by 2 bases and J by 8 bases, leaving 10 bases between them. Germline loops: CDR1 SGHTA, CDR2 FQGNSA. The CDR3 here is CASSLRLKDIQYF. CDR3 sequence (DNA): TGTGCCAGCAGCTTAAGACTAAAAGACATTCAGTACTTC. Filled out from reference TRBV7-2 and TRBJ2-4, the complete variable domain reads GAGVSQSPSNKVTEKGKDVELRCDPISGHTALYWYRQSLGQGLEFLIYFQGNSAPDKSGLPSDRFSAERTGGSVSTLTIQRTQQEDSAVYLCASSLRLKDIQYFGAGTRLSVL.

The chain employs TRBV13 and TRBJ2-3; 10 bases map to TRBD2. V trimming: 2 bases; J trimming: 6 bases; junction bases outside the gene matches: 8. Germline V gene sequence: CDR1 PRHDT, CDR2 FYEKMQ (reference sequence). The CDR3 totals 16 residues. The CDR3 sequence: CASSLKLAGVLDTQYF. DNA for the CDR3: TGTGCCAGCAGCTTAAAGCTAGCGGGAGTACTGGATACGCAGTATTTT.

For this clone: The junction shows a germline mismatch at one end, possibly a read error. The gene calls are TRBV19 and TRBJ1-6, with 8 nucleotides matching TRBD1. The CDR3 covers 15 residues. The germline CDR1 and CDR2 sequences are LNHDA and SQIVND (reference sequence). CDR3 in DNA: TGTGCCAGTAGTGCCCCGGGACAGGACTATGGACCCCTCTACTTT. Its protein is CASSAPGQDYGPLYF.

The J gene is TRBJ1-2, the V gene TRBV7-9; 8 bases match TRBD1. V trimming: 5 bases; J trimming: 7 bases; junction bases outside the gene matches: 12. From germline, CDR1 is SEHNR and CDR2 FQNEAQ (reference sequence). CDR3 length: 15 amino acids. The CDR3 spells CASSRGQGNSGGYTF. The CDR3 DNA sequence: TGTGCCAGCAGCCGCGGACAGGGAAATAGTGGTGGCTACACCTTC.

CDR3: CASSLAAGTGGADTQYF. CDR3 sequence (DNA): TGTGCCAGCAGCCTGGCAGCCGGGACAGGGGGGGCAGATACGCAGTATTTT. The J gene is TRBJ2-3, the V gene TRBV5-4; 11 bases match TRBD1. J was trimmed by 4 bases and V by 4 bases; bases with no gene match: 11. The germline gives CDR1 SGHNT, CDR2 YYREEE (reference sequence). CDR3 size: 17 residues.